This T cell receptor beta chain was obtained from a study of blood T cells in healthy people across ages. Study-level points and caveats: Without sorted subsets, naive and antigen-experienced compartments could not be conclusively compared.

This clonotype has a handful of counts. Its specificity is unknown. In each sample, at least 6.5 million PBMCs were isolated. Germline loops: CDR1 MNHEY, CDR2 SMNVEV (reference sequence). The CDR3 runs to 14 residues. V shed 7 bases and J 2 bases; nucleotides not matched to a gene: 4. A sample-barcoded 5' primer and a J-beta primer mix were used in a second PCR of about 7 to 12 cycles. All cDNA molecules were each tagged by a template-switch adaptor with 12 random nucleotides. One entry per CDR3 protein results from TCRdb running MiXCR on the 5' RACE reads. In the table there are about 680,000 distinct CDR3 sequences, approximately 50% of which are singletons.

The clonotype was recovered from a woman aged 55-69 years in good health. Sequenced input: blood. J is TRBJ1-4 and V is TRBV27; 7 nucleotides agree with TRBD1. Here the CDR3 reads CASKSGGTNEKLFF. CDR3 DNA sequence: TGTGCCAGCAAATCAGGGGGGACTAATGAAAAACTGTTTTTT.